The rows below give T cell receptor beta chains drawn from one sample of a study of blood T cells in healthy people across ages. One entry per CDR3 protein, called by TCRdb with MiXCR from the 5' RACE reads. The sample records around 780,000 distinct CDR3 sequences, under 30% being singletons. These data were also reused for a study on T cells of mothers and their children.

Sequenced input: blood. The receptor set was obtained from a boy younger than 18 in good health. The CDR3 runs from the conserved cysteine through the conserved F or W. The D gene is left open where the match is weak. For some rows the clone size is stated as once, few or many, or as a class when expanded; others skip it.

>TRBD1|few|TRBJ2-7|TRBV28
CASTGGWSYEQYF
TGTGCCAGTACAGGGGGCTGGAGCTACGAGCAGTACTTC
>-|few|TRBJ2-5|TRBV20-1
CSARDQWVQETQYF
TGCAGTGCTAGAGATCAGTGGGTACAAGAGACCCAGTACTTC
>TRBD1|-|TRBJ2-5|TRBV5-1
CASSLAMTGQETQYF
TGCGCCAGCAGCTTGGCTATGACAGGGCAGGAGACCCAGTACTTC
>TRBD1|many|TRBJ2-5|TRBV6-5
CATHLGQGVGETQYF
TGTGCCACCCATCTGGGACAGGGGGTCGGAGAGACCCAGTACTTC
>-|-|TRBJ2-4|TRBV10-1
CASSETGGIQYF
TGCGCCAGCAGTGAAACGGGTGGCATTCAGTACTTC
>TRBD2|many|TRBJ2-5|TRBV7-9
CASSSPGLRETQYF
TGTGCCAGCAGCTCGCCGGGACTAAGGGAGACCCAGTACTTC
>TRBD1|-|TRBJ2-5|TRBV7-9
CASSPYWQGAPQVQETQYF
TGTGCCAGCAGCCCCTATTGGCAGGGGGCGCCCCAGGTGCAAGAGACCCAGTACTTC
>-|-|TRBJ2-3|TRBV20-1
CSAIRDIYTDTQYF
TGCAGTGCGATCCGGGACATCTACACAGATACGCAGTATTTT
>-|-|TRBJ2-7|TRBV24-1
CATSPGTASYEQYF
TGTGCCACCAGTCCCGGGACGGCCTCCTACGAGCAGTACTTC
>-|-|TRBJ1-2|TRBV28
CASSLQGFYGYTF
TGTGCCAGCAGTCTACAGGGCTTCTATGGCTACACCTTC